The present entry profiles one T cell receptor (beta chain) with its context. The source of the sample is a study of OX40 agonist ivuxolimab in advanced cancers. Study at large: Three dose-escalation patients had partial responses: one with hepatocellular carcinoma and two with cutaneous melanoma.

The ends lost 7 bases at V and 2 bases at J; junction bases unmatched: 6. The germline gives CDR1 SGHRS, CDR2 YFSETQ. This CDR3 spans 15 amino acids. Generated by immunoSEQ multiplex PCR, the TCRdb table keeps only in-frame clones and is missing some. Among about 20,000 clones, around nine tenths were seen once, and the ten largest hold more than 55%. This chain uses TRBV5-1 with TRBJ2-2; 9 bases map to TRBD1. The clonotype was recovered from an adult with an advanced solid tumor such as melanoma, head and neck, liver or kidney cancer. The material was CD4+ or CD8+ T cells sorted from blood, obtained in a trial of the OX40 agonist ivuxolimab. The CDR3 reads CASGQGRLNTGELFF. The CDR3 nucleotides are TGCGCCAGCGGACAGGGGCGCCTTAACACCGGGGAGCTGTTTTTT.